The 21 T cell receptor beta chains presented below share a single source sample, sequenced in a study of shared clonotypes between healthy human individuals. Here immunoSEQ multiplex PCR was the method, and the copy in TCRdb shows in-frame clones only, minus some. The sample shows under 650,000 clones, 90% to 96% of them seen only once. The material sequenced was naive CD4+ T cells sorted from blood. Subset noted: CD45RA+ positively selected. These receptors were collected from a woman in her twenties or thirties in good health.

V and J are TRBV29-1 and TRBJ1-2; TRBD1 matches at 9 bases. The CDR3 is 15 amino acids. The ends lost 3 bases at V and 5 bases at J; junction bases unmatched: 10. Germline CDR1 is SQVTM and CDR2 is ANQGSEA. The CDR3 is CSVDLPQGAYYGYTF. The CDR3, as DNA: TGCAGCGTTGATCTGCCACAGGGGGCGTATTATGGCTACACCTTC. The complete variable domain, with remaining parts taken from reference TRBV29-1 and TRBJ1-2, reads SAVISQKPSRDICQRGTSLTIQCQVDSQVTMMFWYRQQPGQSLTLIATANQGSEATYESGFVIDKFPISRPNLTFSTLTVSNMSPEDSSIYLCSVDLPQGAYYGYTFGSGTRLTVV.

The rearrangement uses TRBV19 and TRBJ1-6; 8 nucleotides line up with TRBD1. The germline gives CDR1 LNHDA, CDR2 SQIVND (reference sequence). This CDR3 contains 14 residues. The ends lost 5 bases at V and 10 bases at J; junction bases unmatched: 7. The CDR3 reads CASSADRGRSPLHF. The CDR3 DNA reads as TGTGCCAGTAGTGCCGACAGGGGTCGGTCACCCCTCCACTTT. The full variable domain, in which reference TRBV19 and TRBJ1-6 provide the parts outside the CDR3, is DGGITQSPKYLFRKEGQNVTLSCEQNLNHDAMYWYRQDPGQGLRLIYYSQIVNDFQKGDIAEGYSVSREKKESFPLTVTSAQKNPTAFYLCASSADRGRSPLHFGNGTRLTVT.

The rearrangement links TRBV6-6 to TRBJ2-4, with 10 positions matching TRBD1. CDR1 is MNHNY and CDR2 is SVGAGI in the germline V gene (reference sequence). V trimming: 2 bases; J trimming: 9 bases; junction bases outside the gene matches: 4. The length of the CDR3 is 14 residues. The CDR3, as DNA: TGTGCCAGCAGTTACGGGACAGGGGACACCATTCAGTACTTC. Protein: CASSYGTGDTIQYF.

The gene calls are TRBV4-2 and TRBJ2-7; TRBD2 agrees at 7 bases. In germline, CDR1 is LGHNA, CDR2 YNFKEQ. The CDR3 spans 16 residues. After removal of 0 bases from V and 3 bases from J, the junction contained 8 bases not matched to a gene. The CDR3 DNA sequence: TGTGCCAGCAGCCAAGATCTTGCGGGAGTGGGCTACGAGCAGTACTTC. The encoded protein is CASSQDLAGVGYEQYF.

J is TRBJ2-1 and V is TRBV19; 7 bases are shared with TRBD2. The germline V gene has CDR1 LNHDA and CDR2 SQIVND (reference sequence). CDR3 length: 15 residues. J lost 6 bases, V lost 7 bases, and 12 bases had no gene match. CDR3 DNA: TGTGCCAGTACGCTTGGGCTAGCGGCTCCCAATGAGCAGTTCTTC. Protein sequence: CASTLGLAAPNEQFF.

In DNA form, the CDR3 reads TGTGCCAGCGGGACAGGCTACAATGAGCAGTTCTTC. Its protein product is CASGTGYNEQFF. The rearrangement links TRBV19 to TRBJ2-1; 8 nucleotides agree with TRBD1. Germline CDR1 LNHDA, CDR2 SQIVND (reference sequence). The ends lost 9 bases at V and 3 bases at J; junction bases unmatched: 1. This CDR3 contains 12 residues.

This clone was recorded a few times. This chain joins TRBV5-1 and TRBJ1-5, with 7 bases aligning to TRBD1. The CDR3 loop spans 14 amino acids. Per germline, CDR1 SGHRS and CDR2 YFSETQ. V lost 1 base and J lost 5; bases outside the gene matches: 3. DNA for the CDR3: TGCGCCAGCAGCTTGACAGGGGACGATCAGCCCCAGCATTTT. Protein: CASSLTGDDQPQHF.

This clone has just one count. This rearrangement joins TRBV7-9 to TRBJ2-7; 9 bases match TRBD2. Germline CDR1 is SEHNR and CDR2 is FQNEAQ (reference sequence). Trimming at V came to 5 bases and at J to 6 bases, leaving 14 bases not matched to a gene. The CDR3 sequence is 16 residues long. The CDR3: CASSERGLAGVSEQYF. In nucleotides, the CDR3 is TGTGCCAGCAGCGAACGTGGGTTAGCGGGAGTCTCCGAGCAGTACTTC.

The chain carries TRBV28 and TRBJ2-3, with a tentative D call TRBD1 (6 bases). Germline V gene sequence: CDR1 MDHEN, CDR2 SYDVKM. V dropped 8 bases and J dropped 3 bases, with 15 bases sitting between them. The CDR3 extends over 14 amino acids. The CDR3 nucleotides are TGTGCCAGCTGGGGGCCCGGTAGAACAGATACGCAGTATTTT. Translated: CASWGPGRTDTQYF. Full variable domain (missing parts from reference TRBV28 and TRBJ2-3): DVKVTQSSRYLVKRTGEKVFLECVQDMDHENMFWYRQDPGLGLRLIYFSYDVKMKEKGDIPEGYSVSREKKERFSLILESASTNQTSMYLCASWGPGRTDTQYFGPGTRLTVL.

This chain joins TRBV28 and TRBJ1-1, with D unresolved. The ends were cut back, 6 bases at V and 1 base at J, with 9 bases in the middle. Germline loops: CDR1 MDHEN, CDR2 SYDVKM. This CDR3 has 13 amino acids. The CDR3: CASRFMGNTEAFF. CDR3 DNA: TGTGCCAGCAGATTTATGGGGAACACTGAAGCTTTCTTT. Looking up the rest from reference TRBV28 and TRBJ1-1 gives the full variable domain: DVKVTQSSRYLVKRTGEKVFLECVQDMDHENMFWYRQDPGLGLRLIYFSYDVKMKEKGDIPEGYSVSREKKERFSLILESASTNQTSMYLCASRFMGNTEAFFGQGTRLTVV.

V gene TRBV5-1 combines with J gene TRBJ2-7; no firm D call. This CDR3 has 13 residues. The V gene lost 0 bases and the J gene lost 3 bases, with 7 bases spanning the gap. CDR1 and CDR2 (germline): SGHRS, YFSETQ. The CDR3 sequence: CASSLDHNYEQYF. For the CDR3, the DNA is TGCGCCAGCAGCTTGGATCACAACTACGAGCAGTACTTC.

The rearrangement joins TRBV5-1 to TRBJ2-7; 7 bases are shared with TRBD1. The germline CDR1 and CDR2 sequences are SGHRS and YFSETQ. V lost 2 bases, J lost 1 base, and 6 bases stayed unmatched. This CDR3 contains 15 residues. DNA for the CDR3: TGCGCCAGCAGCTTACGACCGGGACAGTCCTACGAGCAGTACTTC. It yields the protein CASSLRPGQSYEQYF.

V is TRBV7-9 and J is TRBJ2-1, with 10 bases fitting TRBD2. Germline V gene lookup returns CDR1 SEHNR and CDR2 FQNEAQ (reference sequence). The CDR3 contains 16 residues. The V segment lost 5 bases and the J segment 10 bases; nucleotides outside the gene matches: 14. CDR3 sequence: CASSRMSGRAGGEQFF. In nucleotides, the CDR3 is TGTGCCAGCAGCCGCATGAGCGGGAGGGCCGGTGGCGAGCAGTTCTTC.

V is TRBV28 and J is TRBJ1-4; 10 nucleotides match TRBD1. This CDR3 contains 16 residues. Trimming at V came to 1 base and at J to 8 bases, leaving 7 bases not matched to a gene. From germline, CDR1 is MDHEN and CDR2 SYDVKM. The CDR3 sequence is CASSLSLGTGDEKLFF. CDR3 nucleotides: TGTGCCAGCAGTTTATCCCTTGGGACAGGGGACGAAAAACTGTTTTTT.

The CDR3 loop is CASRRRTENTEAFF. The CDR3 DNA reads TGTGCCAGCCGTAGACGGACAGAGAACACTGAAGCTTTCTTT. The chain employs TRBV19 and TRBJ1-1; weak D call: TRBD1 (6 bases). This CDR3 has 14 residues. Germline V gene lookup returns CDR1 LNHDA and CDR2 SQIVND (reference sequence). Trimming cost V 9 bases and J 1 base, with 15 bases left between them. Together with reference TRBV19 and TRBJ1-1, the CDR3 gives the full variable domain: DGGITQSPKYLFRKEGQNVTLSCEQNLNHDAMYWYRQDPGQGLRLIYYSQIVNDFQKGDIAEGYSVSREKKESFPLTVTSAQKNPTAFYLCASRRRTENTEAFFGQGTRLTVV.

Written as DNA, the CDR3 is TGTGCCAGTAGTTCGGACAGGGGAGGGAATCAGCCCCAGCATTTT. This translates into CASSSDRGGNQPQHF. This chain joins TRBV19 and TRBJ1-5; 9 nucleotides line up with TRBD1. V was clipped by 5 bases and J by 4 bases; unmatched bases: 6. CDR1 LNHDA and CDR2 SQIVND come from the germline V gene (reference sequence). The CDR3 loop spans 15 amino acids.

V usage is TRBV2 and J usage is TRBJ1-5, with unresolved D. CDR3 length: 16 amino acids. With 4 bases removed from V and 0 bases from J, the gap between germline ends came to 13 bases. The V gene's germline CDR1 is SNHLY and CDR2 FYNNEI. The CDR3 region has the DNA TGTGCCAGCAGTGCACGGACTGAACTTAGCAATCAGCCCCAGCATTTT. Translating it yields CASSARTELSNQPQHF.

This sequence joins TRBV18 and TRBJ1-5, with TRBD1 as a possible D gene (6 bases). CDR1 is KGHSH, CDR2 LQKENI, per germline. V dropped 4 bases and J dropped 5 bases, with 15 bases sitting between them. This CDR3 comprises 15 residues. This CDR3 is CASSQDSLEDQPQHF. The CDR3 nucleotides are TGTGCCAGCTCACAGGACAGCCTTGAGGATCAGCCCCAGCATTTT.

In this sample, this clone turned up once. The J gene is TRBJ1-2, the V gene TRBV5-1; tentatively, D is TRBD1 (5 bases). Germline CDR1 SGHRS, CDR2 YFSETQ. Trimming removed 3 bases at V and 4 bases at J, with 10 bases between. The CDR3 spans 13 residues. The CDR3 DNA reads TGCGCCAGCAGCTGGGACGGACCCTATGGCTACACCTTC. The encoded protein is CASSWDGPYGYTF.

This clone was recorded once. This rearrangement joins TRBV18 to TRBJ2-2; D ambiguous. With 4 bases removed from V and 10 bases from J, the gap between germline ends came to 13 bases. The CDR3 length is 13 residues. Germline V lookup: CDR1 KGHSH, CDR2 LQKENI. Here the CDR3 reads CASSRGPMEELFF. The DNA for the CDR3 is TGTGCCAGCTCACGAGGCCCAATGGAGGAGCTGTTTTTT.

This chain joins TRBV5-1 and TRBJ2-1; D remains unclear. This CDR3 contains 11 residues. Germline CDR1 SGHRS, CDR2 YFSETQ. The V end lost 1 base, the J end lost 9 bases, and 5 bases lay between the germline ends. CDR3 in amino acids: CASSLTREQFF. The CDR3 bases are TGCGCCAGCAGCTTGACGCGTGAGCAGTTCTTC.